This TCR beta chain derives from a study of OX40 agonist ivuxolimab in advanced cancers. The CDR3 consists of 16 residues. With 8 bases clipped from V and 6 bases from J, the junction kept 18 bases outside the gene matches. From germline, CDR1 is WSHSY and CDR2 SAAADI. This clone occurred once. Profiling relied on immunoSEQ multiplex PCR, and the TCRdb table lists in-frame clones only, not all of them. The sample records tens of thousands of clones, about 85% being singletons. The receptor was derived from an adult with an advanced solid tumor such as melanoma, head and neck, liver or kidney cancer. The chain employs TRBV10-2 and TRBJ1-2, with 7 positions matching TRBD1. Sequencing was performed on CD4+ or CD8+ T cells sorted from blood, taken in a trial of the OX40 agonist ivuxolimab. CDR3 DNA sequence: TGCGCCAGCTCCTCCACGATGACAGGGATCGACGATGGCTACACCTTC. Its protein product is CASSSTMTGIDDGYTF.